This T cell receptor (beta chain) was recorded in a study of shared clonotypes between healthy human individuals. Study-wide context: In total, the donors were a couple of women and a few men aged 18 to 49.

There are many counts of this clone. No antigen is known for it. This same CDR3 is encoded by further DNA sequences in the sample. Germline V CDR1 and CDR2: MDHEN, SYDVKM. The V gene end was trimmed by 2 bases and the J gene end by 3 bases; junction bases not matched to a gene: 1. This CDR3 spans 15 amino acids. Overall study findings and caveats: Clonotypes that were shared across a handful of donors made up around 4.6% of naive CD4 clonotypes. The study drew on few donors, limiting represented genetic and exposure-history diversity.

Recent acute infections and vaccinations were absent in the healthy HIV-negative adult donors. The method was immunoSEQ multiplex PCR; TCRdb's version includes in-frame clones alone and lacks a portion of them. The sample carries 730,000 or so clones, more than 70% recorded once. Sequenced sample: memory CD4+ T cells sorted from blood. Stated subset: CD45RA-negative fraction. J is TRBJ1-5 and V is TRBV28; 10 bases agree with TRBD1. The receptor was derived from a woman aged 30 to 39 in good health. The CDR3 region is CASSLRQGANQPQHF. CDR3 DNA: TGTGCCAGCAGTTTAAGACAGGGGGCCAATCAGCCCCAGCATTTT.